Listed below are T cell receptor beta chains from one sample, sequenced in a study of shared clonotypes between healthy human individuals. The assay was immunoSEQ multiplex PCR, and TCRdb's table has in-frame clones only and misses some. The data show some 2.1 million clones, approximately 92% seen once. Input material: naive CD8+ T cells from PBMCs. The receptors originated from a young man in good health. Some clones in this sample may be carry-over from other donors' samples. CDR3s include the opening cysteine and the closing phenylalanine or tryptophan. D genes are given only for firm matches. The size field is filled for only some rows; it gives once, few, many or a size class.

TRBD1	.	TRBV7-9	TRBJ2-1	15	TGTGCCAGCCTACACGGGACAGGGGCCTCCTATGAGCAGTTCTTC	CASLHGTGASYEQFF
TRBD1	.	TRBV6-6	TRBJ1-2	16	TGTGCCAGCAGTTACCTAGGGACAGGGGGCGACGGTGGCTACACCTTC	CASSYLGTGGDGGYTF
TRBD2	.	TRBV29-1	TRBJ2-1	14	TGCAGCGTTTTTGGACTAGCGGGGTACAATGAGCAGTTCTTC	CSVFGLAGYNEQFF
.	few	TRBV7-6	TRBJ2-7	12	TGTGCCAGCCGAGGGATCTCCTACGAGCAGTACTTC	CASRGISYEQYF
.	.	TRBV15	TRBJ1-4	18	TGTGCCACCAGCAGATTACTCCCGTTGACCCTGCAAGGGGAAAAACTGTTTTTT	CATSRLLPLTLQGEKLFF
TRBD2	.	TRBV6-1	TRBJ2-1	19	TGTGCCAGCAGTGAGAAAAGACTAGCGGGAGGTCGTGGACGGGATGAGCAGTTCTTC	CASSEKRLAGGRGRDEQFF
.	.	TRBV5-4	TRBJ2-1	15	TGTGCCAGCAGCTTGGTAGGCTACTCCTACAATGAGCAGTTCTTC	CASSLVGYSYNEQFF
.	.	TRBV30	TRBJ2-3	15	TGTGCCTGGAGTGAATCCCGGGATAACACAGATACGCAGTATTTT	CAWSESRDNTDTQYF
TRBD1	.	TRBV6-6	TRBJ2-3	15	TGTGCCAGCAGTTACCTCCGGGACAGGCCAGATACGCAGTATTTT	CASSYLRDRPDTQYF
TRBD1	.	TRBV15	TRBJ2-1	15	TGTGCCACCAGCAGAGGGTTGTCAGGGGGCGATGAGCAGTTCTTC	CATSRGLSGGDEQFF
TRBD2	.	TRBV7-9	TRBJ2-1	15	TGTGCCAGCAGTCTCGGTACGGGAGGTGGCAATGAGCAGTTCTTC	CASSLGTGGGNEQFF
.	.	TRBV28	TRBJ2-7	15	TGTGCCAGCAGCTATACACACGCTGTGGTCTACGAGCAGTACTTC	CASSYTHAVVYEQYF
TRBD2	.	TRBV11-2	TRBJ2-7	15	TGTGCCAGCAGCTTAGCGGGACTAGCAACCTACGAGCAGTACTTC	CASSLAGLATYEQYF
.	once	TRBV7-2	TRBJ2-7	13	TGTGCCAGCAGCTTAATCCCCTCGAGCGAGCAGTACTTC	CASSLIPSSEQYF
.	.	TRBV7-9	TRBJ2-5	15	TGTGCCAGCAGCGGCGGGGATAGCCGCGGGGAGACCCAGTACTTC	CASSGGDSRGETQYF
.	.	TRBV27	TRBJ2-1	16	TGTGCCAGCAGTTTAAGAGGGCCGAGCTCCTACAATGAGCAGTTCTTC	CASSLRGPSSYNEQFF
.	.	TRBV2	TRBJ2-5	12	TGTGCCAGCAGCTTAGGGCTCGAGACCCAGTACTTC	CASSLGLETQYF
.	.	TRBV7-6	TRBJ2-3	14	TGTGCCAGCAGCTTAGCGGGGCGGTTAGATACGCAGTATTTT	CASSLAGRLDTQYF
.	.	TRBV5-6	TRBJ2-6	15	TGTGCCAGCAGCCATACACGGAGCGGGGCCAACGTCCTGACTTTC	CASSHTRSGANVLTF
.	.	TRBV15	TRBJ2-7	15	TGTGCCACCAGCAGAGGCACGGGGGTTCTGTACGAGCAGTACTTC	CATSRGTGVLYEQYF
TRBD1	.	TRBV7-9	TRBJ1-2	15	TGTGCCAGCAGCCCGACAGGGGAAGCTAACTATGGCTACACCTTC	CASSPTGEANYGYTF
.	once	TRBV10-3	TRBJ2-1	13	TGTGCCATCAGCCCCGGGCTGTGGAATGAGCAGTTCTTC	CAISPGLWNEQFF
TRBD1	.	TRBV27	TRBJ1-5	14	TGTGCCAGCAGCTGGGGGGACAGTAATCAGCCCCAGCATTTT	CASSWGDSNQPQHF
.	.	TRBV28	TRBJ2-7	11	TGTGCCAGCAGGGCGGGGTTCGAGCAGTACTTC	CASRAGFEQYF
.	.	TRBV4-1	TRBJ1-3	14	TGCGCCAGCAGCCCTAGCGGGACAGGAAACACCATATATTTT	CASSPSGTGNTIYF
TRBD2	.	TRBV9	TRBJ2-1	16	TGTGCCAGCAGCGTAGTTGGCGGGAGTTCCTACAATGAGCAGTTCTTC	CASSVVGGSSYNEQFF
.	.	TRBV4-1	TRBJ2-7	15	TGCGCCAGCAGCCATCTAGGGACGAACCCCTACGAGCAGTACTTC	CASSHLGTNPYEQYF
.	.	TRBV14	TRBJ2-1	12	TGTGCCAGCAGCCGTATATATAATGAGCAGTTCTTC	CASSRIYNEQFF
.	.	TRBV5-4	TRBJ1-1	15	TGTGCCAGCAGCGATGGTACTGGTATGGCGGGAGAAGCTTTCTTT	CASSDGTGMAGEAFF
.	.	TRBV7-9	TRBJ2-7	13	TGTGCCAGCAGCCCGGACGGCTCCTACGAGCAGTACTTC	CASSPDGSYEQYF
.	.	TRBV5-1	TRBJ2-7	13	TGCGCCAGCAGCTCGGACGGTTCCTACGAGCAGTACTTC	CASSSDGSYEQYF
.	.	TRBV27	TRBJ2-3	17	TGTGCCAGCAGTTTATCTAGCGGAGGGGGGAGCACAGATACGCAGTATTTT	CASSLSSGGGSTDTQYF
TRBD2	.	TRBV27	TRBJ2-7	15	TGTGCCAGCAGTTTAATAGCGGGAGGACTCTACGAGCAGTACTTC	CASSLIAGGLYEQYF
.	.	TRBV9	TRBJ2-1	13	TGTGCCAGCAGCGTACCACTAATCAATGAGCAGTTCTTC	CASSVPLINEQFF
.	.	TRBV28	TRBJ2-1	15	TGTGCCAGCAGCTCGGGGCGTGGGAGGACGGATGAGCAGTTCTTC	CASSSGRGRTDEQFF
.	once	TRBV2	TRBJ2-5	18	TGTGCCAGCAGTGAAGACAGGCGATCAGGTCCCGACGGGGAGACCCAGTACTTC	CASSEDRRSGPDGETQYF
TRBD2	.	TRBV4-3	TRBJ2-2	19	TGCGCCAGCAGCCAAGATTGGCCTAGCGGGAGGGAAAACACCGGGGAGCTGTTTTTT	CASSQDWPSGRENTGELFF
TRBD1	.	TRBV5-6	TRBJ2-4	14	TGTGCCAGCAGCGTCACAGGGGCCCAAAACATTCAGTACTTC	CASSVTGAQNIQYF
TRBD1	.	TRBV28	TRBJ1-1	17	TGTGCCAGCAGTACTCGGGACAGGGGGCGCCCGGGCACTGAAGCTTTCTTT	CASSTRDRGRPGTEAFF
TRBD1	once	TRBV10-3	TRBJ2-5	15	TGTGCCATCAGTGACCCCGACAGGGGGAGAGAGACCCAGTACTTC	CAISDPDRGRETQYF
.	.	TRBV19	TRBJ2-6	14	TGTGCCAGTAGTCTAGGAGAGGGGGCCAACGTCCTGACTTTC	CASSLGEGANVLTF
.	.	TRBV4-1	TRBJ1-4	16	TGCGCCAGCAGCCGCTTGGACAGCACAACTAATGAAAAACTGTTTTTT	CASSRLDSTTNEKLFF
TRBD2	.	TRBV18	TRBJ2-2	21	TGTGCCAGCTCACCACCGCCGGAATTAGCTAGCGGGAGCTGGAACACCGGGGAGCTGTTTTTT	CASSPPPELASGSWNTGELFF
.	once	TRBV19	TRBJ1-1	15	TGTGCCAGTAGACGCGTTCAGGTTATGAACACTGAAGCTTTCTTT	CASRRVQVMNTEAFF
TRBD2	.	TRBV10-2	TRBJ2-5	15	TGCGCCAGCAGGGGGGTAACTAGCGAGCAAGAGACCCAGTACTTC	CASRGVTSEQETQYF
.	.	TRBV2	TRBJ2-5	13	TGTGCCAGCAGAACAGGGCTCCAAGAGACCCAGTACTTC	CASRTGLQETQYF